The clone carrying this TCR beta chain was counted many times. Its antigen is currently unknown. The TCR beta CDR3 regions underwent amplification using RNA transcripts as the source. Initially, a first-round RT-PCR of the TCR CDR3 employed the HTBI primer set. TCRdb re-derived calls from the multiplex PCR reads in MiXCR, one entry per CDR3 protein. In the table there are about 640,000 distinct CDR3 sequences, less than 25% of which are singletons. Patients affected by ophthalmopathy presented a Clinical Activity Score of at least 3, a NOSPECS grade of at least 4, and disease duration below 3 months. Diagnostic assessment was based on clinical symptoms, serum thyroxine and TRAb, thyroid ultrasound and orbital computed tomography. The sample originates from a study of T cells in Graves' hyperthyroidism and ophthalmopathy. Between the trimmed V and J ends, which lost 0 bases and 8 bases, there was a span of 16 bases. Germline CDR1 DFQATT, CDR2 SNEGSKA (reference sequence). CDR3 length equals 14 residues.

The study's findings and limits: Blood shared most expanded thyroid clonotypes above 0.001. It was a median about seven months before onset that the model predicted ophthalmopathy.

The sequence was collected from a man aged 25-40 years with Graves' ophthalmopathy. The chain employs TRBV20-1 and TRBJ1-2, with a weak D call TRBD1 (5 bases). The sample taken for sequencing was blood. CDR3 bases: TGCAGTGCTAGAGATTCGACGGGGCAGCGGGGCTACACCTTC. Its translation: CSARDSTGQRGYTF.